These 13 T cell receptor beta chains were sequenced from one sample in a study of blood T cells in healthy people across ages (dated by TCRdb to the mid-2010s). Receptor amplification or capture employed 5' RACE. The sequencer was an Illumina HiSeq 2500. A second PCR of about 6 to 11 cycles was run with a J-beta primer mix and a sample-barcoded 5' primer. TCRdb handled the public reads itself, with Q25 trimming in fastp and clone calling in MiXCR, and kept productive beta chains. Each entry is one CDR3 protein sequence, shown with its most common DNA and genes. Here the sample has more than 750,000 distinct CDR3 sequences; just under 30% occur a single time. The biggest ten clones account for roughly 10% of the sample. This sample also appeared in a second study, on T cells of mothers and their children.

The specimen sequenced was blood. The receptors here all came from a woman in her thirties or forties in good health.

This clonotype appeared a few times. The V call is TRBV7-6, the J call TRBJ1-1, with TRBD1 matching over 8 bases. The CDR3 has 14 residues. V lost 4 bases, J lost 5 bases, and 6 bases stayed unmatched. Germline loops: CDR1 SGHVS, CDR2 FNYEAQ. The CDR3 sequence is CASSSGGARTEAFF. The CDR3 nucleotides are TGTGCCAGCAGCTCAGGGGGCGCGAGAACTGAAGCTTTCTTT.

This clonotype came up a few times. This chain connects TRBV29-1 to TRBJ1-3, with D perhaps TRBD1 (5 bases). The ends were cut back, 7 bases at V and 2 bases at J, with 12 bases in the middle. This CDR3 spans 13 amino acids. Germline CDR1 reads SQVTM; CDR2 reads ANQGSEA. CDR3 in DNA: TGCAGCGCCCGGGCAGGGACTGGAAACACCATATATTTT. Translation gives CSARAGTGNTIYF.

The CDR3 spells CASSLGSVISYGYTF. The DNA for the CDR3 is TGTGCCAGCAGCTTGGGTTCAGTTATAAGCTATGGCTACACCTTC. The gene calls are TRBV5-5 and TRBJ1-2; no firm D call. The CDR3 length is 15 residues. Looked up from germline, CDR1 is SGHKS and CDR2 is YYEKEE (reference sequence). V lost 0 bases to trimming and J lost 4 bases, with 13 bases between them.

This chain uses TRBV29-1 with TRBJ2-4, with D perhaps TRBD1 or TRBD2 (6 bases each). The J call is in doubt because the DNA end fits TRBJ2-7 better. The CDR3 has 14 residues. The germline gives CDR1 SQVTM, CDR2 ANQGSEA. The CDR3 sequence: CSVDEGGNSYEQYF. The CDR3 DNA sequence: TGCAGCGTTGATGAGGGGGGCAACTCCTACGAGCAGTACTTC.

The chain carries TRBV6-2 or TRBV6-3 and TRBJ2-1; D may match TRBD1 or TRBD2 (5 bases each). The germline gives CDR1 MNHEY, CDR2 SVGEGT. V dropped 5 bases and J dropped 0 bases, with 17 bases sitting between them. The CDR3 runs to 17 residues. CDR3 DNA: TGTGCCAGCAGTCCCACGGTAGCAGGGAGCTCCTACAATGAGCAGTTCTTC. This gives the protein CASSPTVAGSSYNEQFF.

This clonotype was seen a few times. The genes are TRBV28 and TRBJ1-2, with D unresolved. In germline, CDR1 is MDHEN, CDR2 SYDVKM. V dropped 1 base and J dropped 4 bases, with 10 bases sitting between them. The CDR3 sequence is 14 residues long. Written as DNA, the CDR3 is TGTGCCAGCAGTTTATTGGGATTTGCCTATGGCTACACCTTC. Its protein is CASSLLGFAYGYTF.

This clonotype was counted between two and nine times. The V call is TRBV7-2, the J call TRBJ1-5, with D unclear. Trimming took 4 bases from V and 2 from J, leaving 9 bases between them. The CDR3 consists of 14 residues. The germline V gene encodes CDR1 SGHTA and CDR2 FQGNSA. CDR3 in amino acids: CASSSNVGNQPQHF. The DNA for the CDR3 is TGTGCCAGCAGCTCTAACGTCGGCAATCAGCCCCAGCATTTT. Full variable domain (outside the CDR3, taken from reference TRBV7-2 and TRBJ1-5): GAGVSQSPSNKVTEKGKDVELRCDPISGHTALYWYRQSLGQGLEFLIYFQGNSAPDKSGLPSDRFSAERTGGSVSTLTIQRTQQEDSAVYLCASSSNVGNQPQHFGDGTRLSIL.

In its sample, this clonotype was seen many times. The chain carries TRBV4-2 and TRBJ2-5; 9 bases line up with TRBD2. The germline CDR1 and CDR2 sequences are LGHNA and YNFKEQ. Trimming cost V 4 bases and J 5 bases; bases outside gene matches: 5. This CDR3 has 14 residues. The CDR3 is CASSPGTSFETQYF. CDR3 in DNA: TGTGCCAGCAGCCCTGGGACTAGCTTTGAGACCCAGTACTTC.

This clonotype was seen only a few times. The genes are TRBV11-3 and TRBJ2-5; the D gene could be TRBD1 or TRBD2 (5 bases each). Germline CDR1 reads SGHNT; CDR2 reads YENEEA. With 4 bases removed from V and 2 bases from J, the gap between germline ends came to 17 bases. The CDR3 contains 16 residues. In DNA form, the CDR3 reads TGTGCCAGCAGCTCGAATCGGGGCGGTGAGCAAGAGACCCAGTACTTC. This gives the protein CASSSNRGGEQETQYF.

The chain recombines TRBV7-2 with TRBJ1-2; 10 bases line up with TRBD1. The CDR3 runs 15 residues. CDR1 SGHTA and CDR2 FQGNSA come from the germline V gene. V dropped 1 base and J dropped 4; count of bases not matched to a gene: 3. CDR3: CASSLDGTGVYGYTF. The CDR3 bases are TGTGCCAGCAGCTTAGACGGGACAGGGGTCTATGGCTACACCTTC.

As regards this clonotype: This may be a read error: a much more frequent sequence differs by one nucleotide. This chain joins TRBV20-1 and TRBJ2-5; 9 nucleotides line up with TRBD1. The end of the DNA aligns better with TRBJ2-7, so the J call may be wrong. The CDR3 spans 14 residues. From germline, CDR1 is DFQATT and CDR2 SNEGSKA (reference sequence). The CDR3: CSARGTGIGGEQYF. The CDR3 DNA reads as TGCAGTGCTAGGGGGACAGGGATTGGTGGCGAGCAGTACTTC.

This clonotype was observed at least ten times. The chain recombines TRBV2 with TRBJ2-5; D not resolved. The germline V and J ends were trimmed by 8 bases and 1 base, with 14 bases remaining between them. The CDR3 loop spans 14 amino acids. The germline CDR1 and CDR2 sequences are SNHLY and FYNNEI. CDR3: CASLRVGSQETQYF. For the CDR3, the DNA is TGTGCCAGCCTCCGAGTGGGCAGCCAAGAGACCCAGTACTTC.

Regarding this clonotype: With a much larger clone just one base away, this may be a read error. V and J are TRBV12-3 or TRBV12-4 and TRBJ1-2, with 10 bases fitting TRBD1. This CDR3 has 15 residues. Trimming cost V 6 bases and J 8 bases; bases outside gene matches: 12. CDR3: CASSLSGTGDQGYTF. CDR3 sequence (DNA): TGTGCCAGCAGCCTGTCGGGGACAGGGGACCAGGGCTACACCTTC.